Included here is one T cell receptor beta chain sequence, with context. Other DNA sequences in the same sample also yield this CDR3. This record comes from a study of control samples from healthy donors and cancer patients. Assay used: immunoSEQ multiplex PCR; TCRdb lists only in-frame clones, some missing. In the table there are 400,000 to 450,000 clones, 80% to 95% of which are singletons. The germline CDR1 and CDR2 sequences are SGHAT and FQNNGV. The CDR3 extends over 12 amino acids. V lost 5 bases to trimming and J lost 4 bases, with 9 bases between them. The J gene is TRBJ2-7, the V gene TRBV11-2; tentatively, D is TRBD1 (6 bases). The sequence derives from a man in his forties with head and neck cancer. Input material: PBMCs. The CDR3 reads CASSPDRYEQYF. In DNA, the CDR3 is TGTGCCAGCAGCCCGGACAGATACGAGCAGTACTTC.